These 12 T cell receptor beta chains share one sample of origin, sequenced in a study of T cells in Graves' hyperthyroidism and ophthalmopathy. RNA transcripts gave rise to amplified TCR beta CDR3 regions. HTBI primers were used for first-round RT-PCR of the TCR CDR3. A single record per CDR3 protein comes from TCRdb applying MiXCR to the multiplex PCR reads. The table includes about 360,000 distinct CDR3 sequences, approximately 19% detected once. Sequenced material: blood. These receptor sequences come from a woman between 18 and 30 years old with Graves' hyperthyroidism.

In its sample, this clonotype was seen many times. The chain carries TRBV20-1 and TRBJ1-1, with D maybe TRBD1 (5 bases). In germline, CDR1 is DFQATT, CDR2 SNEGSKA (reference sequence). This CDR3 has 14 amino acids. V was shortened by 0 bases and J by 2 bases, with 10 bases between the two germline ends. CDR3 DNA: TGCAGTGCTAGAGAGATGGGGCCCAACACTGAAGCTTTCTTT. It specifies CSAREMGPNTEAFF.

This clonotype was observed many times. The J gene is TRBJ2-7, the V gene TRBV7-8; D remains unclear. Germline-derived CDR1 and CDR2 are SGHVS and FQNEAQ. The CDR3 runs 15 residues. V was trimmed by 5 bases and J by 0 bases, leaving 14 bases between them. CDR3 residues: CASSPRQEYSYEQYF. The CDR3 DNA sequence: TGTGCCAGCAGCCCTCGCCAGGAGTACTCCTACGAGCAGTACTTC.

This clonotype was picked up many times. This chain connects TRBV20-1 to TRBJ1-5, with D hard to call. CDR1 DFQATT and CDR2 SNEGSKA come from the germline V gene (reference sequence). The V gene lost 0 bases and the J gene lost 3 bases, with 15 bases spanning the gap. The CDR3 sequence is 16 residues long. Here the CDR3 reads CSARDGKAHNNQPQHF. DNA of the CDR3: TGCAGTGCTAGAGATGGAAAGGCCCATAACAATCAGCCCCAGCATTTT.

In its sample, this clonotype was seen many times. The rearrangement links TRBV5-1 to TRBJ2-7; D possibly matches TRBD1 or TRBD2 (5 bases each). Germline V gene lookup returns CDR1 SGHRS and CDR2 YFSETQ. Trimming shortened V by 4 bases and J by 6 bases, and 17 bases separated the two germline ends. This CDR3 has 14 amino acids. CDR3 sequence: CASSPGTEPPEQYF. CDR3 nucleotide sequence: TGCGCCAGCAGCCCCGGGACCGAACCTCCCGAGCAGTACTTC.

This clonotype was seen ten or more times. The genes are TRBV9 and TRBJ1-3; D not certain. V was clipped by 0 bases and J by 6 bases, with 10 bases between them. The CDR3 runs to 14 residues. CDR1 and CDR2 (germline): SGDLS, YYNGEE. The CDR3 sequence: CASSVAGVLNTIYF. CDR3 nucleotides: TGTGCCAGCAGCGTAGCAGGAGTCTTAAACACCATATATTTT. The variable domain in full, with the rest retrieved from reference TRBV9 and TRBJ1-3, is DSGVTQTPKHLITATGQRVTLRCSPRSGDLSVYWYQQSLDQGLQFLIQYYNGEERAKGNILERFSAQQFPDLHSELNLSSLELGDSALYFCASSVAGVLNTIYFGEGSWLTVV.

In this sample, this clonotype turned up many times. The rearrangement uses TRBV5-4 and TRBJ1-1; D perhaps matches TRBD1 (5 bases). The V and J ends lost 1 base and 3 bases respectively, with 7 bases between them. CDR3 length: 13 residues. Germline loops: CDR1 SGHNT, CDR2 YYREEE (reference sequence). The CDR3 DNA sequence: TGTGCCAGCAGCTTGATAGGGGACACTGAAGCTTTCTTT. This codes for CASSLIGDTEAFF.

This clonotype was counted at least ten times. The chain joins TRBV6-5 to TRBJ1-3; perhaps TRBD1 as D (5 bases). CDR3 length: 15 residues. Germline CDR1 is MNHEY and CDR2 is SVGAGI. Trimming pared 4 bases from V and 0 bases from J, leaving 10 bases between. The CDR3 DNA is TGTGCCAGCAGTTTGTCGGGACTCTCTGGAAACACCATATATTTT. This sequence encodes CASSLSGLSGNTIYF.

This clonotype came up many times. The chain employs TRBV6-1 and TRBJ2-2; 8 bases map to TRBD2. The junction had 19 bases not matched to a gene; V was cut back by 2 bases and J by 5 bases. This CDR3 is built from 20 residues. Germline V gene lookup returns CDR1 MNHNS and CDR2 SASEGT. CDR3 sequence reads: CASSESMRAGGPLFTGELFF. The CDR3 coding sequence is TGTGCCAGCAGTGAAAGCATGAGGGCGGGGGGTCCCCTCTTTACCGGGGAGCTGTTTTTT.

At least ten counts were recorded for this clonotype. CDR3 residues: CATGKRTVTNTGELFF. CDR3 nucleotide sequence: TGTGCCACCGGAAAAAGGACAGTTACTAACACCGGGGAGCTGTTTTTT. The chain uses TRBV24-1 and TRBJ2-2, with D possibly TRBD1 on 6 matching bases. V lost 9 bases to trimming and J lost 2 bases, with 18 bases between them. Per germline, CDR1 KGHDR and CDR2 SFDVKD. The CDR3 totals 16 residues.

This clonotype was seen many times. The chain's CDR3 is CASSLVGDRAEQYF. In DNA, the CDR3 is TGCGCCAGCAGCTTGGTTGGGGACAGGGCCGAGCAGTACTTC. The gene calls are TRBV5-1 and TRBJ2-7, with 9 bases that match TRBD1. The CDR3 totals 14 residues. V was clipped by 0 bases and J by 6 bases; unmatched bases: 4. The germline CDR1 and CDR2 sequences are SGHRS and YFSETQ.

This clonotype showed up many times. The J gene is TRBJ1-2, the V gene TRBV5-1; tentative D call: TRBD1 (5 bases). Trimming took off 2 bases at V and 7 bases at J, with 9 bases between the two ends. This CDR3 spans 12 amino acids. The V gene's germline CDR1 is SGHRS and CDR2 YFSETQ. The CDR3 reads CASSFQGGGYTF. DNA for the CDR3: TGCGCCAGCAGCTTTCAGGGCGGTGGCTACACCTTC.

This chain links TRBV24-1 with TRBJ1-2; tentatively, D is TRBD1 (6 bases). Germline loops: CDR1 KGHDR, CDR2 SFDVKD. The CDR3 totals 12 residues. The V end was cut by 7 bases, the J end by 9 bases, with 14 bases between. The CDR3 loop reads CATSPGGQSYTF. The CDR3 DNA follows: TGTGCCACCAGCCCCGGGGGGCAGAGCTACACCTTC.